This TCR beta chain was profiled in a study of blood T cell repertoires in COVID-19 (dated by TCRdb to between 2020 and 2021). Regarding the study in general: Samples covering the acute and convalescent phases of COVID-19 were provided by collaborators in the United States, Italy and Spain. Subjects who had been exposed to COVID-19, were actively infected with it, or had recovered from it provided the deeply sampled blood TCRbeta repertoires that made up the dataset. The samples were drawn from two sources: the first 160 participants of the ongoing ImmuneRACE study, and fewer than 1,500 subjects contributed by 6 global collaborators. The repertoires were made available in a free public database intended to serve as a resource for research on the immune response to SARS-CoV-2. Where available, HLA class I and class II types were taken from metadata supplied by the sample provider and were not determined by assay-based typing. Nearly every sample came with metadata listing a de-identified subject ID, COVID-19 status, age in years and sex. The material from the prospective study consisted of cDNA or gDNA derived from T cells, B-cell-depleted T cells, or PBMCs.

TCRbeta CDR3 regions were amplified from genomic DNA by means of the immunoSEQ Assay, a bias-controlled multiplex PCR. Turning to the authors' computational methods: Within the assay, amplification of reference gene primers was used to estimate how many nucleated cells each sample contained. Sequence reads were collapsed and filtered to measure the absolute abundance of every unique TCRbeta CDR3 rearrangement. For each sample, productive Simpson clonality was calculated as the square root of Simpson's diversity index across productive rearrangements. The clones in this table, taken by TCRdb from immuneACCESS, are in-frame only. Not every clone is retained; where verified, under half of the shortfall comes from an unresolved V gene, and the cause of the rest is unknown. V, J and clone size are taken as reported in that table, and D and trimming were inferred from the DNA itself. Across this sample there are some 160,000 clones, with around 86% seen only once. Around 13% of the sample rests with the top ten.

Details on this clone: What antigen it recognizes has not been identified. Base qualities are missing; no much larger clone stands one base away.

Another Seattle source contributed samples from volunteer blood donors who had recovered from COVID-19. Whole blood was collected in K2EDTA tubes by collaborating institutions according to the institutions' own protocols. For TCRbeta analysis, collaborators shipped samples in one of three forms: frozen whole blood, isolated PBMCs, or DNA extracted from either of those sample types. The CDR3 covers 13 residues, taking in both the cysteine and the phenylalanine. Solely the CDR3 DNA is kept, with 39 bases framed from the first base. Reading the germline V gene gives CDR1 WSHSY and CDR2 SAAADI. V is shortened by 2 bases, J by 5 bases, and the region joining them spans 7 bases. Broader findings and caveats from the paper: The quantity of clinical and demographic metadata differed by source and by participant and was supplied without curation.

The sequence was collected from a man between 65 and 79 years old who had recovered from COVID-19. The chain was built from TRBV10-2 and TRBJ2-1; TRBD1 might be the D gene, on 6 matching bases. The specimen sequenced was peripheral blood. The CDR3 in this case is CASSEPGDNEQFF. The DNA is as follows: TGCGCCAGCAGTGAGCCAGGGGACAATGAGCAGTTCTTC.